The 5 T cell receptor beta chains reported below all come from one sample, sequenced in a study of cytomegalovirus exposure and HLA in healthy donors. Primers included in the PCR were 60 Vbeta and 13 Jbeta primers. The table came from immunoSEQ multiplex PCR; TCRdb's copy has only in-frame clones and leaves some out. The table lists some 77,000 clones, 70% to 80% of them singletons. Input material: PBMCs. The receptor source for this set is a man aged 30 to 45 in good health and CMV-seronegative.

The chain joins TRBV14 to TRBJ2-5; no reliable D call. V lost 1 base and J 2 bases, leaving 5 bases between the germline ends. Germline CDR1 and CDR2: SGHDN and FVKESK. The CDR3 consists of 13 residues. The CDR3, as DNA: TGTGCCAGCAGCCAAGTTCTACAAGAGACCCAGTACTTC. It specifies CASSQVLQETQYF.

This clone has just a few counts. J is TRBJ2-2 and V is TRBV7-2, with TRBD2 identical over 8 bases. V lost 1 base to trimming and J lost 4 bases; unmatched junction nucleotides: 5. The CDR3 is made up of 16 amino acids. Germline V gene sequence: CDR1 SGHTA, CDR2 FQGNSA. The CDR3, as DNA: TGTGCCAGCAGCTTAGATGGGACTAGACGCACCGGGGAGCTGTTTTTT. Protein: CASSLDGTRRTGELFF.

The chain is built from TRBV15 and TRBJ2-5; 10 bases line up with TRBD2. CDR1 is LNHNV, CDR2 YYDKDF, per germline (reference sequence). J gave up 5 bases and V 5 bases, and 11 bases lay outside the gene matches. The CDR3 runs 16 residues. CDR3 nucleotide sequence: TGTGCCACCAGCGTCGGAAGCGGGGGGGCGGGGGAGACCCAGTACTTC. It is translated as CATSVGSGGAGETQYF.

CDR3 sequence reads: CASSSTGIGNTIYF. The CDR3 DNA reads as TGTGCCAGCAGCTCGACAGGGATTGGAAACACCATATATTTT. This chain links TRBV7-2 with TRBJ1-3, with 7 bases fitting TRBD1. The CDR3 totals 14 residues. Germline CDR1 and CDR2: SGHTA and FQGNSA. V was clipped by 4 bases and J by 3 bases; unmatched bases: 3.

The V and J genes are TRBV2 and TRBJ2-7, with no clear D. Trimming took off 8 bases at V and 6 bases at J, with 14 bases between the two ends. Germline V CDR1 and CDR2: SNHLY, FYNNEI. The CDR3 sequence is 12 residues long. This CDR3 is CASCSTVCEQYF. In nucleotides, the CDR3 is TGTGCCAGCTGTAGTACTGTTTGCGAGCAGTACTTC.